This entry concerns a single T cell receptor (beta chain). The trim removed 6 bases at V and 3 bases at J, leaving 5 bases unmatched. From germline, CDR1 is MNHNY and CDR2 SVGAGI (reference sequence). The CDR3 extends over 14 amino acids. The entry originates in a study of OX40 agonist ivuxolimab in advanced cancers. Libraries were prepared by immunoSEQ multiplex PCR; TCRdb keeps only in-frame clonotypes and omits some of them. The sample consists of 65,000 to 70,000 clones, 70% to 80% of them appearing once. The sample here was CD4+ or CD8+ T cells sorted from blood, taken in a trial of the OX40 agonist ivuxolimab. This sequence originates from an adult with an advanced solid tumor such as melanoma, head and neck, liver or kidney cancer. This chain uses TRBV6-6 with TRBJ1-1, with 9 bases lining up with TRBD1. CDR3 sequence reads: CASSQTGGDTEAFF. DNA for the CDR3: TGTGCCAGCAGCCAGACAGGGGGGGACACTGAAGCTTTCTTT.